The T cell receptor (beta chain) under discussion was sequenced for a study of CD8 T cells in Susac syndrome. cDNA came from around 0.54 to 1 ug RNA primed by random hexamers. It was immunoSEQ multiplex PCR that amplified TCR beta CDR3 across 54 Vbeta and 13 Jbeta. TCRdb passed the immunoSEQ multiplex PCR reads through MiXCR, listing each CDR3 protein once. The table has some 200,000 distinct CDR3 sequences, 90% to 95% seen once. The CDR3 spans 15 residues. Germline CDR1 KGHSH, CDR2 LQKENI. Trimming took off 2 bases at V and 3 bases at J, with 11 bases between the two ends. The material sequenced was CD4+ T cells from PBMCs. The V gene is TRBV18, the J gene TRBJ1-5; D ambiguous. This TCR derives from a human donor with Susac syndrome. CDR3 amino acids: CASSPSIGYNQPQHF. CDR3 DNA: TGTGCCAGCTCACCAAGTATCGGCTACAATCAGCCCCAGCATTTT.